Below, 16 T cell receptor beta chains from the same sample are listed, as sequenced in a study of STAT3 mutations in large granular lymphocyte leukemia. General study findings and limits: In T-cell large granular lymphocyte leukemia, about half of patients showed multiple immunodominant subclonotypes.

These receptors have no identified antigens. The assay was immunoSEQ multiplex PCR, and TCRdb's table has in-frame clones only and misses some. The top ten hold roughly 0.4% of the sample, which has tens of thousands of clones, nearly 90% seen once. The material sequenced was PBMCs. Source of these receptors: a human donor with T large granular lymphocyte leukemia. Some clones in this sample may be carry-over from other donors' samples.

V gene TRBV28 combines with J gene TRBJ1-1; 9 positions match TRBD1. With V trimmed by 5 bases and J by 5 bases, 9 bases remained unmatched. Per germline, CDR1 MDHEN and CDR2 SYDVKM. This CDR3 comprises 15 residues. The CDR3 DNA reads TGTGCCAGCAGTATACAGACAGGGGGAAGGACTGAAGCTTTCTTT. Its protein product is CASSIQTGGRTEAFF.

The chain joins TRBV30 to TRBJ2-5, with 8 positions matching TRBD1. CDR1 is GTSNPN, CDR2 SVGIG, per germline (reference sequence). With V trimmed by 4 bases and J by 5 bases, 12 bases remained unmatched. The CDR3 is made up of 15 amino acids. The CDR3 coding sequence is TGTGCCTGGAACCTGGGCAGGGGGCTGGAGGAGACCCAGTACTTC. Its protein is CAWNLGRGLEETQYF.

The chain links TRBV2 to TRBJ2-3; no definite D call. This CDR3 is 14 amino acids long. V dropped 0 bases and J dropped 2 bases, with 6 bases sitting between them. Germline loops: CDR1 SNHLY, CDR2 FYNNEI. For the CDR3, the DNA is TGTGCCAGCAGTGAAGCGCTTCTCACAGATACGCAGTATTTT. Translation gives CASSEALLTDTQYF.

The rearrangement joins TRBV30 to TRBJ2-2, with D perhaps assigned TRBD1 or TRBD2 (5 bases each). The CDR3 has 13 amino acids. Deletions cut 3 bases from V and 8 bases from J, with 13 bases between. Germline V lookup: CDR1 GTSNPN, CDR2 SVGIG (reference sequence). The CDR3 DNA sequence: TGTGCCTGGAGCCCCCGAGGGGCGGGGGAGCTGTTTTTT. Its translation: CAWSPRGAGELFF.

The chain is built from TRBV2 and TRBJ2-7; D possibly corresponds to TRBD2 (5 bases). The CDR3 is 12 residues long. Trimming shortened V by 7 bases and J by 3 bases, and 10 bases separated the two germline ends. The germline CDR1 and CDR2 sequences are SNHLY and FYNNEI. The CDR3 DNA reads TGTGCCAGCATTACGGGGTTCTACGAGCAGTACGTC. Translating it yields CASITGFYEQYV.

The CDR3 spells CASSLGQGAGYNEQFF. CDR3 bases: TGCGCCAGCAGCTTGGGTCAGGGGGCCGGATACAATGAGCAGTTCTTC. The J gene is TRBJ2-1, the V gene TRBV5-1, with 8 bases matching TRBD1. The CDR3 contains 16 residues. Germline V gene lookup returns CDR1 SGHRS and CDR2 YFSETQ. Losses at the gene ends were 0 bases for V and 4 bases for J; bases not matched to a gene: 6. Full variable domain (missing parts from reference TRBV5-1 and TRBJ2-1): KAGVTQTPRYLIKTRGQQVTLSCSPISGHRSVSWYQQTPGQGLQFLFEYFSETQRNKGNFPGRFSGRQFSNSRSEMNVSTLELGDSALYLCASSLGQGAGYNEQFFGPGTRLTVL.

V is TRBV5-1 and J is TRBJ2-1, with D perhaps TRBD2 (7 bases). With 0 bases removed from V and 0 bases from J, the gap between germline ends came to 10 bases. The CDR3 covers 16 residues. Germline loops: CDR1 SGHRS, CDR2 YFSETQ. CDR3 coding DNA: TGCGCCAGCAGCTTGGAGGGGGGGGGCTCCTACAATGAGCAGTTCTTC. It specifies CASSLEGGGSYNEQFF.

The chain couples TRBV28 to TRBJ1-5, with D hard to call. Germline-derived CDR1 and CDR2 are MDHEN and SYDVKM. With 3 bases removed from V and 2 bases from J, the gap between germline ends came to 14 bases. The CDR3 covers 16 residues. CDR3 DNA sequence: TGTGCCAGCAGTTTCTTGACCACCCTGGGCAATCAGCCCCAGCATTTT. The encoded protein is CASSFLTTLGNQPQHF.

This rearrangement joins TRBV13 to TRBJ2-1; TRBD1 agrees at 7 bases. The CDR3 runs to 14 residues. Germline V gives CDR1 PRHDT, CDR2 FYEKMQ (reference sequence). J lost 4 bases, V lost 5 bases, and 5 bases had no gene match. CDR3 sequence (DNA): TGTGCCAGCAGCAAGGACAGGTTGTACAATGAGCAGTTCTTC. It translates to CASSKDRLYNEQFF.

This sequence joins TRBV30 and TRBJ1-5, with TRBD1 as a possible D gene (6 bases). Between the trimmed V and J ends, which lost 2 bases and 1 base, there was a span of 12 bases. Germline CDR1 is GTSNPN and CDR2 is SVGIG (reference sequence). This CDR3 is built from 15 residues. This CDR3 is CAWSTGLSSNQPQHF. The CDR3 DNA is TGTGCCTGGAGTACAGGGCTCAGCAGCAATCAGCCCCAGCATTTT.

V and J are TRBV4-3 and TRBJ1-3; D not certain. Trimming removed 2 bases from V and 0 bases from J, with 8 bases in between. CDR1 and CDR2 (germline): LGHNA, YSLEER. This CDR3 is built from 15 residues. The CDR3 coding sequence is TGCGCCAGCAGCCAAACCTCGGGCTCTGGAAACACCATATATTTT. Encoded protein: CASSQTSGSGNTIYF.

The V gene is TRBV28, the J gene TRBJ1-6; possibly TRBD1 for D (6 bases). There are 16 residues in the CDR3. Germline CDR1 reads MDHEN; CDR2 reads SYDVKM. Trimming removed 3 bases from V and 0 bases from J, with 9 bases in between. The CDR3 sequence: CASSLGGASYNSPLHF. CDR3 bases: TGTGCCAGCAGTTTGGGGGGCGCCTCCTATAATTCACCCCTCCACTTT.

CDR3 DNA: TGTGCCAGCAGCTTGGGGGTGTCGGAGACAGATACGCAGTATTTT. It yields the protein CASSLGVSETDTQYF. The J gene is TRBJ2-3, the V gene TRBV5-4; D gene ambiguous. This CDR3 contains 15 residues. Germline CDR1 reads SGHNT; CDR2 reads YYREEE (reference sequence). Deletions cut 0 bases from V and 3 bases from J, with 11 bases between.

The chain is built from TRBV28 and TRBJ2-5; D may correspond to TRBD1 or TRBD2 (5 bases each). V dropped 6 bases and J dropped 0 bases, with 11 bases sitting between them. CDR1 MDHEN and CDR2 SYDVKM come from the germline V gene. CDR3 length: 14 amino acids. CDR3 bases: TGTGCCAGCAGGTCCGGGGCCCACCAAGAGACCCAGTACTTC. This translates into CASRSGAHQETQYF.

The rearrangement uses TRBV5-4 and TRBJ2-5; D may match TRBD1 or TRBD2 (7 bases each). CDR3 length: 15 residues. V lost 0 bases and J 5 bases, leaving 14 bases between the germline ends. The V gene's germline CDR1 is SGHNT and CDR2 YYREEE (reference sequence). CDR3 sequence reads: CASSLVGRGGETQYF. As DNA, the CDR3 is TGTGCCAGCAGCTTGGTTGGCAGGGGGGGGGAGACCCAGTACTTC. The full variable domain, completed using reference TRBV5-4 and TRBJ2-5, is ETGVTQSPTHLIKTRGQQVTLRCSSQSGHNTVSWYQQALGQGPQFIFQYYREEENGRGNFPPRFSGLQFPNYSSELNVNALELDDSALYLCASSLVGRGGETQYFGPGTRLLVL.

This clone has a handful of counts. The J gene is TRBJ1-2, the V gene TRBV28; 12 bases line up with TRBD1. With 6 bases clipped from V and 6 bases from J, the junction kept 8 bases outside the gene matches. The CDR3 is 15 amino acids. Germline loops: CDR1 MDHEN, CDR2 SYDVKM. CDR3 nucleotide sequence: TGTGCCAGCAGACGGACCGGGACAGGGGGCGATGGCTACACCTTC. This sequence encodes CASRRTGTGGDGYTF.